This T cell receptor (beta chain) was captured by sequencing in a study of T-cell memory formation after mild COVID-19. Across the study: TCR clusters largely stayed donor specific.

The authors produced TCR alpha and TCR beta cDNA libraries with sample barcodes and UMIs by 5'RACE using constant-segment primers. TCRdb reprocessed the 5' RACE reads with MiXCR, giving one entry per CDR3 protein. The repertoire holds roughly 410,000 distinct CDR3 sequences, with roughly 24% as singletons. Germline V CDR1 and CDR2: SGHTA, FQGNSA. There are 12 residues in the CDR3. Study-wide results and caveats: SARS-CoV-2 specificity was not confirmed for second-wave clones peaking on day 37. Later expanders leaned CD4+, whereas clones that contracted between day 15 and 85 were balanced CD4/CD8.

Notes on this clonotype: As yet, its antigen is unknown. One end of the junction fails to match germline, which may point to a read error.

Material for sequencing was PBMCs or a T cell subset sorted from them (not recorded which). The chain links TRBV7-2 to TRBJ1-1; 10 nucleotides agree with TRBD1. This TCR was recovered from an adult woman who had mild COVID-19 (a few samples of this study predate the infection). Cell type and time point are not known. The CDR3 protein is CASSSYGTGAFF. The CDR3 DNA reads TGTGCCAGCAGCAGTTACGGGACAGGGGCTTTCTTC.